The source of this T cell receptor (beta chain) is a study of CXCR3-negative and CXCR3-positive naive CD8 T cells. As regards this clonotype: The antigen is unknown.

The study, taken as a whole, reports: TRB CDR3 hydrophobicity was greater in CXCR3-positive naive cells than in CXCR3-negative naive cells. Memory CD8+ cells showed much lower diversity, while both naive subsets were comparably high. Researchers report CXCR3 expression partially decreased after cryopreservation, with fresh PBMCs used in most assays.

UMI-labeled 5' RACE TRB cDNA libraries were prepared from the cells. Using the 5' RACE reads, TCRdb records one entry per CDR3 protein without DNA. The sample has 140,000 to 150,000 distinct CDR3 sequences; the top ten hold about 0.28%. The CDR3 covers 13 residues. Germline V CDR1 and CDR2: MNHEY, SVGAGI. The sequence was obtained from a human donor in good health. Some clones in this sample may be carry-over from other donors' samples. The chain recombines TRBV6-5 with TRBJ2-3; TCRdb's D call of TRBD1 is untestable without DNA. The sample taken for sequencing was naive CXCR3+ CD8+ T cells from blood. Subset meaning: CD45RO-CCR7+CD27+CD95- naive CD8+ T cells expressing CXCR3 (TNR3+). The CDR3 sequence: CASSLGSTGGNYF.